This T cell receptor beta chain was obtained from a study of siplizumab effects on memory and regulatory T cells. Study-wide results and caveats: Whether the proliferating Tregs (from siplizumab cultures) were suppressive was not confirmed. Naive T cells apparently outstripped memory cells in diversity and seemed major alloresponse contributors.

Naive, memory, effector memory and TEMRA subsets that were unstimulated underwent sequencing in three donor pairs. This CDR3 spans 14 amino acids. V shed 0 bases, J shed 5 bases, and the junction held 3 bases outside the gene matches. CDR1 is SGHKS, CDR2 YYEKEE, per germline (reference sequence). Produced via immunoSEQ multiplex PCR; TCRdb's table is partial and in-frame only. The sample holds about 50,000 clones, under 98% seen once. As regards this clone: Its matching antigen is unknown.

The clonotype originates from a human donor in good health. Sequenced input: naive CD4+ T cells sorted from blood. J is TRBJ2-3 and V is TRBV5-5; 7 bases agree with TRBD2. In nucleotides, the CDR3 is TGTGCCAGCAGCTTGGAACTAGCGCTAGATACGCAGTATTTT. This encodes CASSLELALDTQYF.